This TCR beta chain was profiled in a study of response to subunit inactivated influenza vaccine. Study-level findings and limits: The authors proposed limited new T cell recruitment per seasonal influenza vaccination.

CDR1 is SEHNR, CDR2 FQNEAQ, per germline (reference sequence). V lost 10 bases to trimming and J lost 2 bases, with 18 bases between them. The CDR3 sequence is 14 residues long. Concerning this clonotype itself: No antigen is known for it.

MiXCR, run by TCRdb on the RT-PCR reads, gives a single entry per CDR3 protein. The sample holds 860,000 or so distinct CDR3 sequences; around 21% are singletons and the top ten take around 9.6%. The chain recombines TRBV7-9 with TRBJ2-7; no clear D gene. The specimen was PBMCs from blood, collected roughly 5 days after vaccination. The TCR sequence derives from a man aged 45-60 years who received an inactivated influenza vaccine. DNA of the CDR3: TGTGCCACCGTCGGCAGATCAACCACCTACGAGCAGTACTTC. This translates into CATVGRSTTYEQYF. Based on the CDR3 plus reference TRBV7-9 and TRBJ2-7, the full variable domain is DTGVSQNPRHKITKRGQNVTFRCDPISEHNRLYWYRQTLGQGPEFLTYFQNEAQLEKSRLLSDRFSAERPKGSFSTLEIQRTEQGDSAMYLCATVGRSTTYEQYFGPGTRLTVT.